This is a list of T cell receptor beta chains from one sample in a study of T cells after posttransplantation cyclophosphamide. The repertoire was sequenced with immunoSEQ multiplex PCR; TCRdb's copy has only in-frame clones and lacks some. The sample was found to contain about 40,000 clones, and every one recurs. The specimen was PBMCs. These receptors were taken from a woman between 45 and 65 years old in good health and a related stem cell transplant donor. CDR3s include the opening cysteine and the closing phenylalanine or tryptophan. Fields, in order: clone size, J gene, D gene, V gene, CDR3 protein, CDR3 DNA. A D gene is named only where the DNA matches it firmly. Clone size appears in some rows only: once, few, many, or a class for an expanded clone.

clone_size: many
j_call: TRBJ2-6
d_call: .
v_call: TRBV7-9
cdr3_aa: CASSSPPGASSGANVLTF
cdr3_nt: TGTGCCAGCAGCTCCCCCCCCGGAGCCTCCTCTGGGGCCAACGTCCTGACTTTC

clone_size: many
j_call: TRBJ1-3
d_call: TRBD1
v_call: TRBV29-1
cdr3_aa: CSVEDRVSGNTIYF
cdr3_nt: TGCAGCGTAGAAGACAGGGTTTCCGGAAACACCATATATTTT

clone_size: few
j_call: TRBJ2-7
d_call: .
v_call: TRBV29-1
cdr3_aa: CSVVPDGSYEQYF
cdr3_nt: TGCAGCGTCGTACCTGACGGGTCCTACGAGCAGTACTTC

clone_size: many
j_call: TRBJ2-7
d_call: .
v_call: TRBV28
cdr3_aa: CASSLAAGEQYF
cdr3_nt: TGTGCCAGCAGTTTGGCAGCAGGGGAGCAGTACTTC

clone_size: many
j_call: TRBJ1-5
d_call: .
v_call: TRBV19
cdr3_aa: CASSAGDQPQHF
cdr3_nt: TGTGCCAGTAGTGCGGGGGATCAGCCCCAGCATTTT

clone_size: many
j_call: TRBJ2-7
d_call: .
v_call: TRBV4-1
cdr3_aa: CASSQVRGYEQYF
cdr3_nt: TGCGCCAGCAGCCAAGTCCGGGGCTACGAGCAGTACTTC

clone_size: many
j_call: TRBJ1-4
d_call: TRBD1
v_call: TRBV2
cdr3_aa: CASTPGQGAGKLFF
cdr3_nt: TGTGCCAGCACCCCGGGACAGGGGGCTGGAAAACTGTTTTTT

clone_size: many
j_call: TRBJ2-2
d_call: TRBD2
v_call: TRBV11-2
cdr3_aa: CASSLTTQAGGGTGELFF
cdr3_nt: TGTGCCAGCAGCCTGACTACGCAAGCGGGGGGAGGCACCGGGGAGCTGTTTTTT

clone_size: many
j_call: TRBJ2-1
d_call: TRBD2
v_call: TRBV19
cdr3_aa: CAWAAGGPASDNEQFF
cdr3_nt: TGTGCTTGGGCTGCGGGGGGGCCAGCCTCGGACAATGAGCAGTTCTTC

clone_size: many
j_call: TRBJ2-7
d_call: .
v_call: TRBV19
cdr3_aa: CASSIDLGLEQYF
cdr3_nt: TGTGCCAGTAGTATAGATCTCGGGTTGGAGCAGTACTTC

clone_size: many
j_call: TRBJ2-7
d_call: TRBD2
v_call: TRBV5-1
cdr3_aa: CASSSGTTNYEQYF
cdr3_nt: TGCGCCAGCAGCTCTGGGACTACCAACTACGAGCAGTACTTC

clone_size: many
j_call: TRBJ2-7
d_call: TRBD2
v_call: TRBV5-1
cdr3_aa: CASSFWRGTYEQYF
cdr3_nt: TGCGCCAGCAGCTTCTGGCGGGGGACCTACGAGCAGTACTTC

clone_size: many
j_call: TRBJ2-1
d_call: .
v_call: TRBV12-5
cdr3_aa: CASGSPRLNNEQFF
cdr3_nt: TGTGCTAGTGGTTCGCCCAGATTGAACAATGAGCAGTTCTTC

clone_size: many
j_call: TRBJ2-7
d_call: .
v_call: TRBV4-1
cdr3_aa: CASSQATAHIVTYEQYF
cdr3_nt: TGCGCCAGCAGCCAAGCTACAGCTCATATTGTAACCTACGAGCAGTACTTC

clone_size: many
j_call: TRBJ2-7
d_call: TRBD1
v_call: TRBV4-1
cdr3_aa: CASSQDRTGGYEQYF
cdr3_nt: TGCGCCAGCAGCCAAGATCGAACAGGGGGCTACGAGCAGTACTTC

clone_size: many
j_call: TRBJ1-3
d_call: .
v_call: TRBV6-1
cdr3_aa: CASIKWTDSGNTIYF
cdr3_nt: TGTGCCAGCATAAAATGGACTGACTCTGGAAACACCATATATTTT

clone_size: many
j_call: TRBJ1-1
d_call: .
v_call: TRBV6-6
cdr3_aa: CASSYPGGNTEAFF
cdr3_nt: TGTGCCAGCAGCTACCCCGGGGGGAACACTGAAGCTTTCTTT

clone_size: many
j_call: TRBJ2-5
d_call: TRBD2
v_call: TRBV5-4
cdr3_aa: CASSRGGGLADETQYF
cdr3_nt: TGTGCCAGCAGTCGAGGGGGGGGACTAGCGGACGAGACCCAGTACTTC

clone_size: few
j_call: TRBJ2-5
d_call: TRBD2
v_call: TRBV15
cdr3_aa: CATSRDLGKAGGRETQYF
cdr3_nt: TGTGCCACCAGCAGAGATTTGGGTAAAGCGGGGGGAAGAGAGACCCAGTACTTC

clone_size: many
j_call: TRBJ2-1
d_call: TRBD2
v_call: TRBV28
cdr3_aa: CATESGVTYNEQFF
cdr3_nt: TGTGCCACCGAAAGCGGGGTTACCTACAATGAGCAGTTCTTC

clone_size: many
j_call: TRBJ1-3
d_call: .
v_call: TRBV6-4
cdr3_aa: CASSDPSRLDGNTIYF
cdr3_nt: TGTGCCAGCAGTGACCCCAGCCGCCTAGACGGAAACACCATATATTTT

clone_size: many
j_call: TRBJ1-1
d_call: .
v_call: TRBV28
cdr3_aa: CASRRVRGTEAFF
cdr3_nt: TGTGCCAGCAGAAGGGTGCGGGGCACTGAAGCTTTCTTT

clone_size: many
j_call: TRBJ1-2
d_call: .
v_call: TRBV19
cdr3_aa: CASSGRPAEGGYTF
cdr3_nt: TGTGCCAGTAGTGGGAGGCCAGCGGAGGGTGGCTACACCTTC

clone_size: many
j_call: TRBJ2-1
d_call: TRBD2
v_call: TRBV6-6
cdr3_aa: CASSPGGNEQFF
cdr3_nt: TGTGCCAGCAGCCCGGGGGGCAATGAGCAGTTCTTC

clone_size: many
j_call: TRBJ1-3
d_call: .
v_call: TRBV4-3
cdr3_aa: CASSQEYGTSGHTIYF
cdr3_nt: TGCGCCAGCAGCCAAGAGTATGGGACTTCCGGTCACACCATATATTTT

clone_size: many
j_call: TRBJ1-1
d_call: .
v_call: TRBV30
cdr3_aa: CASSQDSIHTEAFF
cdr3_nt: TGTGCCTCCTCCCAGGACAGTATCCACACTGAAGCTTTCTTT

clone_size: many
j_call: TRBJ2-5
d_call: TRBD1
v_call: TRBV7-9
cdr3_aa: CASSPGQGALRVRETQYF
cdr3_nt: TGTGCCAGCAGCCCAGGGCAGGGGGCGCTGAGAGTCCGAGAGACCCAGTACTTC

clone_size: many
j_call: TRBJ2-1
d_call: .
v_call: TRBV5-1
cdr3_aa: CASSRPPSNEQFF
cdr3_nt: TGCGCCAGCAGCCGTCCCCCCTCCAATGAGCAGTTCTTC

clone_size: many
j_call: TRBJ2-7
d_call: .
v_call: TRBV4-3
cdr3_aa: CASSQKFNYEQYF
cdr3_nt: TGCGCCAGCAGCCAAAAATTTAACTACGAGCAGTACTTC

clone_size: many
j_call: TRBJ1-6
d_call: .
v_call: TRBV6-4
cdr3_aa: CASRTMEGRDSPLHF
cdr3_nt: TGTGCCAGCAGAACTATGGAGGGACGGGATTCACCCCTCCACTTT

clone_size: many
j_call: TRBJ1-2
d_call: TRBD1
v_call: TRBV5-4
cdr3_aa: CASSSGQGNYGYTF
cdr3_nt: TGTGCCAGCAGCTCTGGACAGGGAAACTATGGCTACACCTTC

clone_size: many
j_call: TRBJ2-4
d_call: .
v_call: TRBV15
cdr3_aa: CATSRDAAWDIQYF
cdr3_nt: TGTGCCACCAGCAGAGATGCGGCGTGGGACATTCAGTACTTC

clone_size: many
j_call: TRBJ2-1
d_call: .
v_call: TRBV10-3
cdr3_aa: CAISESRREQFF
cdr3_nt: TGTGCCATCAGTGAGTCGAGGAGAGAGCAGTTCTTC

clone_size: many
j_call: TRBJ1-6
d_call: TRBD1
v_call: TRBV7-2
cdr3_aa: CASSRQGSSYNSPLHF
cdr3_nt: TGTGCCAGCAGCCGACAGGGGAGCTCCTATAATTCACCCCTCCACTTT

clone_size: many
j_call: TRBJ2-3
d_call: TRBD1
v_call: TRBV28
cdr3_aa: CASSPLGTGGSDTQYF
cdr3_nt: TGTGCCAGCAGTCCCCTAGGTACAGGGGGGTCAGATACGCAGTATTTT

clone_size: .
j_call: TRBJ1-2
d_call: .
v_call: TRBV27
cdr3_aa: CASSLGGVDGYTF
cdr3_nt: TGTGCCAGTAGTTTGGGGGGTGTTGATGGCTACACCTTC

clone_size: many
j_call: TRBJ1-2
d_call: TRBD1
v_call: TRBV19
cdr3_aa: CASSIIEGADYTF
cdr3_nt: TGTGCCAGTAGTATTATCGAGGGGGCAGACTACACCTTC

clone_size: many
j_call: TRBJ2-5
d_call: TRBD1
v_call: TRBV5-6
cdr3_aa: CASSARGETQYF
cdr3_nt: TGTGCCAGCAGCGCCAGGGGGGAGACCCAGTACTTC

clone_size: .
j_call: TRBJ2-7
d_call: .
v_call: TRBV27
cdr3_aa: CASSLSRGERYEQYF
cdr3_nt: TGTGCCAGCAGTTTAAGTCGCGGGGAACGGTACGAGCAGTACTTC

clone_size: many
j_call: TRBJ2-1
d_call: TRBD2
v_call: TRBV19
cdr3_aa: CASSMRASGGNNEQFF
cdr3_nt: TGTGCCAGTAGTATGCGGGCTAGCGGGGGGAACAATGAGCAGTTCTTC

clone_size: many
j_call: TRBJ2-1
d_call: .
v_call: TRBV6-5
cdr3_aa: CASSYRYRNEQFF
cdr3_nt: TGTGCCAGCAGTTACCGCTATCGCAATGAGCAGTTCTTC

clone_size: .
j_call: TRBJ2-1
d_call: .
v_call: TRBV25-1
cdr3_aa: CASSENSLSYNEQFF
cdr3_nt: TGTGCCAGCAGTGAAAATAGCTTATCCTACAATGAGCAGTTCTTC

clone_size: many
j_call: TRBJ2-3
d_call: .
v_call: TRBV28
cdr3_aa: CASSLFGRGTDTQYF
cdr3_nt: TGTGCCAGCAGTTTGTTCGGGCGGGGCACAGATACGCAGTATTTT

clone_size: many
j_call: TRBJ2-1
d_call: .
v_call: TRBV5-1
cdr3_aa: CASSFTAGDEQFF
cdr3_nt: TGCGCCAGCAGCTTCACGGCAGGGGATGAGCAGTTCTTC

clone_size: many
j_call: TRBJ2-1
d_call: .
v_call: TRBV6-5
cdr3_aa: CASSYSRDSSYNEQFF
cdr3_nt: TGTGCCAGCAGTTACTCGAGGGACTCCTCTTACAATGAGCAGTTCTTC

clone_size: many
j_call: TRBJ1-3
d_call: .
v_call: TRBV28
cdr3_aa: CASASQVSGNTIYF
cdr3_nt: TGTGCCAGCGCAAGCCAGGTCTCTGGAAACACCATATATTTT

clone_size: medium-sized
j_call: TRBJ1-4
d_call: TRBD1
v_call: TRBV5-6
cdr3_aa: CASSWGQGEKLFF
cdr3_nt: TGTGCCAGCAGCTGGGGACAGGGTGAAAAACTGTTTTTT

clone_size: many
j_call: TRBJ2-2
d_call: .
v_call: TRBV10-3
cdr3_aa: CAIKMDGVTGELFF
cdr3_nt: TGTGCCATCAAGATGGACGGGGTCACCGGGGAGCTGTTTTTT

clone_size: many
j_call: TRBJ2-1
d_call: .
v_call: TRBV5-4
cdr3_aa: CASNLKGAYNEQFF
cdr3_nt: TGTGCCAGCAACCTGAAAGGGGCTTACAATGAGCAGTTCTTC

clone_size: many
j_call: TRBJ2-6
d_call: .
v_call: TRBV19
cdr3_aa: CASRSGLGDGIPGANVLTF
cdr3_nt: TGTGCCAGTAGGTCTGGTCTCGGGGATGGGATCCCTGGGGCCAACGTCCTGACTTTC

clone_size: many
j_call: TRBJ1-2
d_call: .
v_call: TRBV5-1
cdr3_aa: CASSLGPGDNGYTF
cdr3_nt: TGCGCCAGCAGCTTGGGGCCGGGAGACAATGGCTACACCTTC

clone_size: many
j_call: TRBJ2-7
d_call: .
v_call: TRBV5-4
cdr3_aa: CASSSTGEGGSYEQYF
cdr3_nt: TGTGCCAGCAGTTCGACAGGGGAGGGAGGCTCCTACGAGCAGTACTTC

clone_size: many
j_call: TRBJ2-2
d_call: .
v_call: TRBV7-2
cdr3_aa: CASRGGKYTGELFF
cdr3_nt: TGTGCCAGCAGGGGGGGTAAATACACCGGGGAGCTGTTTTTT

clone_size: many
j_call: TRBJ1-2
d_call: .
v_call: TRBV28
cdr3_aa: CATSDRSWKDFNYGYTF
cdr3_nt: TGTGCCACCTCTGACAGGTCATGGAAGGATTTTAACTATGGCTACACCTTC

clone_size: many
j_call: TRBJ1-3
d_call: .
v_call: TRBV7-7
cdr3_aa: CASSSTGDAGNTIYF
cdr3_nt: TGTGCTAGCAGCTCGACGGGAGACGCTGGAAACACCATATATTTT

clone_size: many
j_call: TRBJ1-3
d_call: TRBD1
v_call: TRBV6-1
cdr3_aa: CASSEDPTGGGGNTIYF
cdr3_nt: TGTGCCAGCAGTGAAGACCCGACAGGGGGTGGTGGAAACACCATATATTTT

clone_size: many
j_call: TRBJ2-1
d_call: TRBD2
v_call: TRBV19
cdr3_aa: CASSILAGGSYNEQFF
cdr3_nt: TGTGCCAGTAGTATATTAGCGGGGGGGAGTTACAATGAGCAGTTCTTC

clone_size: many
j_call: TRBJ1-5
d_call: TRBD1
v_call: TRBV28
cdr3_aa: CASSRRSWTGDQPQHF
cdr3_nt: TGTGCCAGCAGCCGACGCTCGTGGACAGGGGATCAGCCCCAGCATTTT

clone_size: many
j_call: TRBJ2-3
d_call: TRBD2
v_call: TRBV10-2
cdr3_aa: CASRYTSGGATDTQYF
cdr3_nt: TGCGCCAGCAGGTACACTAGCGGGGGGGCAACAGATACGCAGTATTTT